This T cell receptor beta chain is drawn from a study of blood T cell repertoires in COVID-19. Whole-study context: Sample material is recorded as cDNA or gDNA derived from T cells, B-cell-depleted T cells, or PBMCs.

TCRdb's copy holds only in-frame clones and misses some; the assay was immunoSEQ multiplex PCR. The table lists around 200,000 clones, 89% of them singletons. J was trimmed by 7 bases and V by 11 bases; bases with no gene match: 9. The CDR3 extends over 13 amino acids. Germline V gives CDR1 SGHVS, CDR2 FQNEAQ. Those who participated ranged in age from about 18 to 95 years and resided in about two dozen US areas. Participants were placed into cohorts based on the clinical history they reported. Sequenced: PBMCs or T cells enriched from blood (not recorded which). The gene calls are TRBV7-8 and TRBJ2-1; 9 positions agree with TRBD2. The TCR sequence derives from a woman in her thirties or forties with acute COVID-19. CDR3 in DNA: TGTGCCGGGGCGCTAGCGGGGCGGAATGAGCAGTTCTTC. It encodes CAGALAGRNEQFF.